The rows below give T cell receptor beta chains drawn from one sample of a study of CD8+CD57+ T cells in acquired aplastic anemia. TCRdb independently ran MiXCR on the reads; one entry per CDR3 protein. Of around 170,000 distinct CDR3 sequences in the sample, approximately 48% were seen once. The sequencing sample was made of sorted CD4+, CD8+, or CD8+CD57+ T cells (not recorded which) from PBMCs. The receptors here all came from a human donor with aplastic anemia. The CDR3 runs from the conserved cysteine through the conserved F or W. The D gene is left open where the match is weak. Clone size is not always given. Where it is, it says once, few, many or a class for expanded clones.

CDR3: CSAREVGGLRNEQYF
DNA: TGCAGTGCTAGAGAGGTGGGGGGCCTTCGGAACGAGCAGTACTTC
V: TRBV20-1
size: .
J: TRBJ2-7
D: .

CDR3: CASGDRRIGELFF
DNA: TGTGCCAGCGGGGACAGGCGTATCGGGGAGCTGTTTTTT
V: TRBV2
size: many
J: TRBJ2-2
D: TRBD1

CDR3: CASSPTWRAGETQYF
DNA: TGTGCCAGCAGCCCAACCTGGAGGGCCGGGGAGACCCAGTACTTC
V: TRBV6-2/TRBV6-3
size: many
J: TRBJ2-5
D: .

CDR3: CAISGEGLAAYEQYF
DNA: TGTGCCATCAGTGGAGAAGGACTAGCGGCCTACGAGCAGTACTTC
V: TRBV10-3
size: .
J: TRBJ2-7
D: TRBD2

CDR3: CASSYSSVDTEAFF
DNA: TGTGCCAGCAGTTACTCGTCAGTAGACACTGAAGCTTTCTTT
V: TRBV6-5
size: .
J: TRBJ1-1
D: .

CDR3: CASSDGSGGTYEQYF
DNA: TGTGCCAGCAGTGACGGTTCGGGGGGCACCTACGAGCAGTACTTC
V: TRBV2
size: .
J: TRBJ2-7
D: .

CDR3: CASSASGSYEQYF
DNA: TGCGCCAGCAGTGCCAGCGGGAGCTACGAGCAGTACTTC
V: TRBV10-1
size: many
J: TRBJ2-7
D: TRBD2

CDR3: CASSIQQGSETQYF
DNA: TGTGCCAGTAGTATACAGCAGGGCTCGGAGACCCAGTACTTC
V: TRBV19
size: many
J: TRBJ2-5
D: .

CDR3: CAISVGLAGELRSYEQYF
DNA: TGTGCCATCAGCGTTGGACTAGCGGGAGAATTAAGGTCCTACGAGCAGTACTTC
V: TRBV10-3
size: few
J: TRBJ2-7
D: TRBD2

CDR3: CASTRGNEQFF
DNA: TGCGCCAGCACCCGGGGCAATGAGCAGTTCTTC
V: TRBV5-1
size: .
J: TRBJ2-1
D: .

CDR3: CASSLLPLAGGFSNTGELFF
DNA: TGTGCCAGCAGCTTATTACCCCTAGCGGGAGGATTCTCTAATACCGGGGAGCTGTTTTTT
V: TRBV11-1
size: .
J: TRBJ2-2
D: TRBD2

CDR3: CSATWFSGRPRSSYEQYF
DNA: TGCAGTGCTACCTGGTTTAGCGGGAGGCCCAGAAGCTCCTACGAGCAGTACTTC
V: TRBV20-1
size: few
J: TRBJ2-7
D: TRBD2

CDR3: CASSGTSGFYGYTF
DNA: TGTGCCAGCAGTGGAACTAGTGGGTTCTATGGCTACACCTTC
V: TRBV2
size: .
J: TRBJ1-2
D: .

CDR3: CATSLSGASTDTQYF
DNA: TGTGCCACCTCCCTTAGCGGGGCCAGCACAGATACGCAGTATTTT
V: TRBV24-1
size: few
J: TRBJ2-3
D: TRBD2

CDR3: CATSDRHHSNQPQHF
DNA: TGTGCCACCAGTGATAGGCATCATAGCAATCAGCCCCAGCATTTT
V: TRBV24-1
size: few
J: TRBJ1-5
D: .

CDR3: CSVEGQGLNTEAFF
DNA: TGCAGCGTTGAAGGACAGGGGCTGAACACTGAAGCTTTCTTT
V: TRBV29-1
size: once
J: TRBJ1-1
D: TRBD1

CDR3: CASRTGDSLNTEAFF
DNA: TGTGCCAGCAGGACGGGCGACAGCTTGAACACTGAAGCTTTCTTT
V: TRBV6-2/TRBV6-3
size: .
J: TRBJ1-1
D: .

CDR3: CASSFSGGHTGELFF
DNA: TGCGCCAGCAGCTTCTCGGGGGGGCACACCGGGGAGCTGTTTTTT
V: TRBV5-1
size: many
J: TRBJ2-2
D: TRBD2

CDR3: CSDQGSPYGYTF
DNA: TGCAGTGATCAGGGGAGTCCCTATGGCTACACCTTC
V: TRBV20-1
size: .
J: TRBJ1-2
D: .

CDR3: CASSPERHNEQFF
DNA: TGTGCCAGCAGCCCAGAACGTCACAATGAGCAGTTCTTC
V: TRBV7-2
size: many
J: TRBJ2-1
D: .

CDR3: CASRGQGGYEQYF
DNA: TGTGCCAGCAGAGGGCAGGGAGGTTACGAGCAGTACTTC
V: TRBV9
size: .
J: TRBJ2-7
D: .

CDR3: CASSRVAGAQYEQYF
DNA: TGTGCCAGCAGCCGAGTAGCGGGGGCGCAGTACGAGCAGTACTTC
V: TRBV14
size: .
J: TRBJ2-7
D: TRBD2

CDR3: CASSYWGLADPDTQYF
DNA: TGTGCCAGCAGCTATTGGGGACTAGCAGATCCAGATACGCAGTATTTT
V: TRBV11-1
size: few
J: TRBJ2-3
D: TRBD2

CDR3: CASSYSWGQGETQYF
DNA: TGTGCCAGCAGTTACTCTTGGGGGCAAGGGGAGACCCAGTACTTC
V: TRBV6-4
size: .
J: TRBJ2-5
D: .

CDR3: CASSSNKVIYGYTF
DNA: TGTGCCAGCAGTTCTAACAAGGTTATCTATGGCTACACCTTC
V: TRBV5-8
size: .
J: TRBJ1-2
D: .

CDR3: CASSSTPGAETQYF
DNA: TGCGCCAGCAGCTCCACCCCTGGGGCAGAGACCCAGTACTTC
V: TRBV5-1
size: many
J: TRBJ2-5
D: .

CDR3: CSARAPDRQETQYF
DNA: TGCAGTGCTAGAGCCCCGGACAGACAAGAGACCCAGTACTTC
V: TRBV20-1
size: many
J: TRBJ2-5
D: .

CDR3: CASSISMNTGELFF
DNA: TGTGCCAGTAGTATAAGCATGAACACCGGGGAGCTGTTTTTT
V: TRBV19
size: many
J: TRBJ2-2
D: .

CDR3: CASSSAFSGGTGELFF
DNA: TGTGCCAGCAGCTCAGCATTTAGCGGGGGGACCGGGGAGCTGTTTTTT
V: TRBV7-2
size: .
J: TRBJ2-2
D: TRBD2

CDR3: CASRSNPAVTDTQYF
DNA: TGTGCCAGCAGATCAAACCCGGCTGTCACAGATACGCAGTATTTT
V: TRBV11-2
size: many
J: TRBJ2-3
D: .

CDR3: CATRLTSGGYNEQFF
DNA: TGTGCCACCAGACTCACTAGCGGGGGCTACAATGAGCAGTTCTTC
V: TRBV15
size: .
J: TRBJ2-1
D: TRBD2

CDR3: CSVLAASYEQYF
DNA: TGCAGCGTACTAGCGGCTTCCTACGAGCAGTACTTC
V: TRBV29-1
size: many
J: TRBJ2-7
D: TRBD2

CDR3: CSVGAANEKLFF
DNA: TGCAGCGTGGGGGCGGCTAATGAAAAACTGTTTTTT
V: TRBV29-1
size: .
J: TRBJ1-4
D: .

CDR3: CASSLFGQLNTEAFF
DNA: TGTGCCAGCAGCTTGTTCGGGCAACTGAACACTGAAGCTTTCTTT
V: TRBV5-4
size: .
J: TRBJ1-1
D: .

CDR3: CAWSHPRSRNQPQHF
DNA: TGTGCCTGGAGTCACCCTCGGTCTAGAAATCAGCCCCAGCATTTT
V: TRBV30
size: few
J: TRBJ1-5
D: .

CDR3: CATQLRSDTEAFF
DNA: TGTGCCACCCAACTCCGGTCAGACACTGAAGCTTTCTTT
V: TRBV24-1
size: .
J: TRBJ1-1
D: .

CDR3: CASTPRAGGGRSEETQYF
DNA: TGTGCCAGCACCCCCCGGGCCGGTGGCGGGAGGAGTGAGGAGACCCAGTACTTC
V: TRBV11-2
size: many
J: TRBJ2-5
D: TRBD2

CDR3: CASRIPGGESNQPQHF
DNA: TGTGCCAGCAGAATACCAGGCGGAGAGAGCAATCAGCCCCAGCATTTT
V: TRBV12-3/TRBV12-4
size: .
J: TRBJ1-5
D: .

CDR3: CAIMSGPEGEQFF
DNA: TGTGCCATCATGTCGGGGCCCGAGGGTGAGCAGTTCTTC
V: TRBV10-3
size: .
J: TRBJ2-1
D: .

CDR3: CASSPRTSGRAINEQFF
DNA: TGTGCCAGCAGCCCAAGGACTAGCGGGAGGGCCATCAATGAGCAGTTCTTC
V: TRBV11-1
size: few
J: TRBJ2-1
D: TRBD2

CDR3: CAISGGSLNTEAFF
DNA: TGTGCCATCAGTGGCGGCAGCCTGAACACTGAAGCTTTCTTT
V: TRBV10-3
size: .
J: TRBJ1-1
D: .

CDR3: CASSLPGNTIYF
DNA: TGTGCCAGCAGTTTACCTGGAAACACCATATATTTT
V: TRBV7-3
size: .
J: TRBJ1-3
D: .

CDR3: CATRGRGSEQFF
DNA: TGTGCCACCAGGGGGAGGGGTTCCGAGCAGTTCTTC
V: TRBV24-1
size: .
J: TRBJ2-1
D: TRBD2

CDR3: CASIPTGGLGETQYF
DNA: TGTGCCAGCATACCGACAGGGGGCTTGGGAGAGACCCAGTACTTC
V: TRBV27
size: .
J: TRBJ2-5
D: TRBD1

CDR3: CASSAETSFSYNEQFF
DNA: TGTGCCAGCAGCGCAGAGACCAGTTTTTCCTACAATGAGCAGTTCTTC
V: TRBV9
size: few
J: TRBJ2-1
D: .

CDR3: CASSRRVGETQYF
DNA: TGCGCCAGCAGTCGGAGGGTTGGTGAGACCCAGTACTTC
V: TRBV10-2
size: .
J: TRBJ2-5
D: .

CDR3: CASSTQRAAYEQYF
DNA: TGTGCCAGTAGTACCCAGCGGGCGGCCTACGAGCAGTACTTC
V: TRBV19
size: many
J: TRBJ2-7
D: .

CDR3: CATSDPGGRGSSGELFF
DNA: TGTGCCACCAGTGATCCCGGGGGCAGGGGCTCTTCCGGGGAGCTGTTTTTT
V: TRBV24-1
size: .
J: TRBJ2-2
D: .

CDR3: CASSGDRANEQFF
DNA: TGTGCCAGCAGTGGGGACAGGGCCAATGAGCAGTTCTTC
V: TRBV2
size: .
J: TRBJ2-1
D: TRBD1

CDR3: CASSPMGQGVLESNQPQHF
DNA: TGTGCCAGCAGCCCAATGGGACAGGGGGTTTTGGAGAGCAATCAGCCCCAGCATTTT
V: TRBV11-2
size: .
J: TRBJ1-5
D: TRBD1

CDR3: CASSQFRLTQQFF
DNA: TGTGCCAGCAGCCAATTTCGACTTACCCAGCAGTTCTTC
V: TRBV4-2
size: .
J: TRBJ2-1
D: .

CDR3: CASVRDSTEAFF
DNA: TGTGCCAGCGTCAGGGACAGCACTGAAGCTTTCTTT
V: TRBV6-1
size: .
J: TRBJ1-1
D: TRBD1